These T cell receptor beta chains were read from a single sample in a study of neoadjuvant anti-PD-1 for oral cavity cancer. Here immunoSEQ multiplex PCR was the method, and the copy in TCRdb shows in-frame clones only, minus some. The sample gives approximately 8,400 clones, around 80% of which show up once; approximately 4% is in the top ten. The sample was PBMCs, taken after nivolumab (anti-PD-1) treatment. These TCRs come from a person between 40 and 80 years old with oral cavity squamous cell carcinoma. The CDR3 runs from the conserved cysteine through the conserved F or W. Where a row states a size, it is once, few, many or the class of an expanded clone; other rows omit it.

clone size: .
V gene: TRBV19
CDR3 protein: CASWEGHQPQHF

clone size: .
V gene: TRBV7-7
CDR3 protein: CASSLYRENEQFF

clone size: .
V gene: TRBV15
CDR3 protein: CATSRRQGGQETQYF

clone size: .
V gene: TRBV19
CDR3 protein: CASTEANTGELFF

clone size: .
V gene: TRBV11-2
CDR3 protein: CASSIDSLAPYEQYF

clone size: .
V gene: TRBV7-9
CDR3 protein: CASSSRLPFQETQYF

clone size: .
V gene: TRBV5-5
CDR3 protein: CASSLVGRSTEAFF

clone size: .
V gene: TRBV7-8
CDR3 protein: CASSLAEQGYIQYF

clone size: .
V gene: TRBV10-1
CDR3 protein: CASSDRGGSTDTQYF

clone size: .
V gene: TRBV30
CDR3 protein: CASDRGNTGELFF

clone size: .
V gene: TRBV2
CDR3 protein: CASKGPNLQGVSYEQYF

clone size: .
V gene: TRBV9
CDR3 protein: CASSVATGQGILNTEAFF

clone size: few
V gene: TRBV5-4
CDR3 protein: CASSTRDNNEAFF

clone size: .
V gene: TRBV6-5
CDR3 protein: CASSRDSLKTEAFF

clone size: once
V gene: TRBV5-1
CDR3 protein: CASSLAGRGDTEAFF

clone size: once
V gene: TRBV5-5
CDR3 protein: CASSLSVQGDYGYTF

clone size: .
V gene: TRBV7-3
CDR3 protein: CASRLAGNTGELFF

clone size: .
V gene: TRBV7-3
CDR3 protein: CASSLTPSRGAGDTQYF

clone size: once
V gene: TRBV7-2
CDR3 protein: CASRRGQNTGELFF

clone size: .
V gene: TRBV29-1
CDR3 protein: CSVEGGRGPNGYTF

clone size: .
V gene: TRBV5-1
CDR3 protein: CASSSQQGFPDTQYF

clone size: .
V gene: TRBV18
CDR3 protein: CASSPRTGSEKLFF

clone size: once
V gene: TRBV2
CDR3 protein: CASSEFPSGGARDTQYF

clone size: .
V gene: TRBV9
CDR3 protein: CASSEIGGYGYTF

clone size: .
V gene: TRBV15
CDR3 protein: CATSPGTLTDTQYF

clone size: few
V gene: TRBV11-2
CDR3 protein: CASLTSGGRGGEQFF

clone size: few
V gene: TRBV11-2
CDR3 protein: CASSLGYQNQPQHF

clone size: .
V gene: TRBV5-8
CDR3 protein: CASSLGQRNQPQHF

clone size: .
V gene: TRBV6-1
CDR3 protein: CASSGYRGMVSGNTIYF